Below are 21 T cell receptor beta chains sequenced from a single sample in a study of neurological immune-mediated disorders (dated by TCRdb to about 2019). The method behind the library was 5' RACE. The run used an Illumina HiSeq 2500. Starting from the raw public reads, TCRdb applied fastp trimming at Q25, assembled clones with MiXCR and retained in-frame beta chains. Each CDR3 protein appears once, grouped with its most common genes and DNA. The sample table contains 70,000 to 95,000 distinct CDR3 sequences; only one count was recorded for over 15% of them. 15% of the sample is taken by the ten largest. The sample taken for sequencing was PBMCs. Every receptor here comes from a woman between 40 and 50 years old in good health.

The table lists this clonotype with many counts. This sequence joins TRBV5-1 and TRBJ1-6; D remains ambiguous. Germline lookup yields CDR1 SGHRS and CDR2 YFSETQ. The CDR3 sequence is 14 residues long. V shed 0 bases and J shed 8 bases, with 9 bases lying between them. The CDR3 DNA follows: TGCGCCAGCAGCTTGGTCCAGGAAGATTCACCCCTCCACTTT. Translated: CASSLVQEDSPLHF.

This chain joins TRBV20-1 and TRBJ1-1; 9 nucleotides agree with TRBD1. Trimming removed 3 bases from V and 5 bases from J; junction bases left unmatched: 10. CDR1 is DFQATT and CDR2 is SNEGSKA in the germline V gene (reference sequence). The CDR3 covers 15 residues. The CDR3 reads CSASGGQGAGTEAFF. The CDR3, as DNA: TGCAGTGCTAGTGGGGGACAGGGCGCGGGTACTGAAGCTTTCTTT.

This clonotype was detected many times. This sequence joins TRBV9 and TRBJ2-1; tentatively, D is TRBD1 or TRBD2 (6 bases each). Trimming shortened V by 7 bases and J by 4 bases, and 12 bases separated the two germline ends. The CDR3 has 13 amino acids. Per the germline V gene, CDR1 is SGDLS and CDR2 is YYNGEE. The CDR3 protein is CASGGLGYNEQFF. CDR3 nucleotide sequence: TGTGCCAGCGGGGGGCTAGGTTACAATGAGCAGTTCTTC.

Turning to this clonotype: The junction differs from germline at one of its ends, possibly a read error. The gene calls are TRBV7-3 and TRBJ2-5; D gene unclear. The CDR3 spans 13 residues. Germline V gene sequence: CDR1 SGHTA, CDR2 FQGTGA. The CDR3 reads CASSYAASETQYF. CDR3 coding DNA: TGCGCCAGCAGCTATGCTGCTTCGGAGACCCAGTACTTC.

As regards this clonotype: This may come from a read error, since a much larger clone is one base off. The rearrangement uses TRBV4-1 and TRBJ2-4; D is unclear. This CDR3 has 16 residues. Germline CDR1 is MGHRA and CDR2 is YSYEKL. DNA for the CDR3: TGCACCAGCAGCCAAGAGTCATATCCTGGGCATCCCATTCAGTACTTC. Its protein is CTSSQESYPGHPIQYF.

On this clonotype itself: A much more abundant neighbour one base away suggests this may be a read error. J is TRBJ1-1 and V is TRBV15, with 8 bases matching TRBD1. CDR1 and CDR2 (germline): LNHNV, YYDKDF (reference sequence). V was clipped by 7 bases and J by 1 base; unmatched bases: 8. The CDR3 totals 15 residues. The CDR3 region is CATISPGQANTEAFF. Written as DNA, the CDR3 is TGTGCCACCATCAGTCCGGGACAGGCGAACACTGAAGCTTTCTTT. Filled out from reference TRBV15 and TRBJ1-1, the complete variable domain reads DAMVIQNPRYQVTQFGKPVTLSCSQTLNHNVMYWYQQKSSQAPKLLFHYYDKDFNNEADTPDNFQSRRPNTSFCFLDIRSPGLGDTAMYLCATISPGQANTEAFFGQGTRLTVV.

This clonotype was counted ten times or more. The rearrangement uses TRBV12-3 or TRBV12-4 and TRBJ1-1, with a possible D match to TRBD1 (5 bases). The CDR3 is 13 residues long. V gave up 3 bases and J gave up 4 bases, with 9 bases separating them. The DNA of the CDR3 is TGTGCCAGCAGTTTCAACGGGGGCACTGAAGCTTTCTTT. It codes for CASSFNGGTEAFF.

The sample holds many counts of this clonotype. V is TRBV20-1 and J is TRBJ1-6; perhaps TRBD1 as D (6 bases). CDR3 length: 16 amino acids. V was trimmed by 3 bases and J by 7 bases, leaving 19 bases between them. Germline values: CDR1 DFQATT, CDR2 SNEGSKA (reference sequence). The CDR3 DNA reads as TGCAGTGCTAGTGTACAGGGAAATTACCTAAATTCACCCCTCCACTTT. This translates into CSASVQGNYLNSPLHF.

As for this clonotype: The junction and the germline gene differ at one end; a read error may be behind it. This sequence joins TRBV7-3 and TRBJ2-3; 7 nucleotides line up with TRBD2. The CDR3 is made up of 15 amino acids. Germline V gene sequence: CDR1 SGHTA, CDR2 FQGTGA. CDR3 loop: CASSPQAGTTDTKYF. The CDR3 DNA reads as TGTGCCAGCAGCCCTCAAGCGGGGACCACAGATACGAAGTATTTT.

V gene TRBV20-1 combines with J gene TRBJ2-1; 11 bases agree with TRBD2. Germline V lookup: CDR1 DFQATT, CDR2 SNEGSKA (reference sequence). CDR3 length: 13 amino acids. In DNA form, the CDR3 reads TGCAGGGGGTCTAGCGGGGGGCGGAATGAGCAGTTCTTC. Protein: CRGSSGGRNEQFF.

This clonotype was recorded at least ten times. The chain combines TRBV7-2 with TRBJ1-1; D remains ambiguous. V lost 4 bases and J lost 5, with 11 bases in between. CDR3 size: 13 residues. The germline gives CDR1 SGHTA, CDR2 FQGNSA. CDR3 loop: CASSSLPHTEAFF. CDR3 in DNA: TGTGCCAGCAGCTCCCTCCCCCATACTGAAGCTTTCTTT.

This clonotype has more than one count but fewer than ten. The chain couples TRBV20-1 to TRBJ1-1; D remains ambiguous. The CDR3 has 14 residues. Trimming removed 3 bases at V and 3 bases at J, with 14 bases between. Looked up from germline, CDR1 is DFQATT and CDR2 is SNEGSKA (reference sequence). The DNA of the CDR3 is TGCAGTGCTAGTGGAGGGATTCTTGACACTGAAGCTTTCTTT. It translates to CSASGGILDTEAFF.

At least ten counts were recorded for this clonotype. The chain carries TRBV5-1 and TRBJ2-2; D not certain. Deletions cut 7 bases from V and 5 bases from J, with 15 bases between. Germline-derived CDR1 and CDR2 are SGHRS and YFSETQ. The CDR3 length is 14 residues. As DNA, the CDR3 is TGCGCCAGCTCGCTCTCTAGTGAAACCGGGGAGCTGTTTTTT. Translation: CASSLSSETGELFF.

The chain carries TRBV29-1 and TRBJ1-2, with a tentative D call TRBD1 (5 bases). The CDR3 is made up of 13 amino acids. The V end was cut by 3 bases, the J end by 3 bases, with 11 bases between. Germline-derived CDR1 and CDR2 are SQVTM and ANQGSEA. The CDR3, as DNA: TGCAGCGTTGAGGGGGGAAGCGACTATGGCTACACCTTC. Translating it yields CSVEGGSDYGYTF.

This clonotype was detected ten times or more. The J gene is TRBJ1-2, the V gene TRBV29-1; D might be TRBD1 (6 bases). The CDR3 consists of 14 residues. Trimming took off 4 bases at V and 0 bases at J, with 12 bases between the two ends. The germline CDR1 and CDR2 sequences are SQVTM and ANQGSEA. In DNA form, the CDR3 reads TGCAGCGTTGGGCGGGACACCCCTAACTATGGCTACACCTTC. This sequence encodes CSVGRDTPNYGYTF.

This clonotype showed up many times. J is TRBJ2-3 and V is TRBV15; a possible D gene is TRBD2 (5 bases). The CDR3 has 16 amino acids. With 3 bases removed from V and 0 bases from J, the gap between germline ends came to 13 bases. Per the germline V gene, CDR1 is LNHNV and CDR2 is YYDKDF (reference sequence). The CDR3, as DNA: TGTGCCACCAGCAGTCTGTCGGGGTCTAGCACAGATACGCAGTATTTT. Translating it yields CATSSLSGSSTDTQYF.

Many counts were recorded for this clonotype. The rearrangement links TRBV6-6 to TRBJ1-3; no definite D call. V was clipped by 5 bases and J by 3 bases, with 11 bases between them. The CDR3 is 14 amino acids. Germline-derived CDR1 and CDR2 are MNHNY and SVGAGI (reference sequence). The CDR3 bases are TGTGCCAGCAGTCTACTCGGGGTTGGAAACACCATATATTTT. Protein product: CASSLLGVGNTIYF.

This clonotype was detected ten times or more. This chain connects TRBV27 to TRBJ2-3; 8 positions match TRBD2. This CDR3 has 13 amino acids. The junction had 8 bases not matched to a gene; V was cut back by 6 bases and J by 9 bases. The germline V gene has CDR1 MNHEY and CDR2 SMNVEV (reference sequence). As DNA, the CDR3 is TGTGCCAGCAGCCGAGCGGGGGTGGGGACGCAGTATTTT. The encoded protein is CASSRAGVGTQYF.

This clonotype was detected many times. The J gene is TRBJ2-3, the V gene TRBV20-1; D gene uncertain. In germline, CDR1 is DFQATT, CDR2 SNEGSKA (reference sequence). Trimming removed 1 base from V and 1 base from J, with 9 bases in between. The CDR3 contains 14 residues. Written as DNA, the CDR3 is TGCAGTGCTAGAGCGCCATTGGGCACAGATACGCAGTATTTT. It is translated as CSARAPLGTDTQYF.

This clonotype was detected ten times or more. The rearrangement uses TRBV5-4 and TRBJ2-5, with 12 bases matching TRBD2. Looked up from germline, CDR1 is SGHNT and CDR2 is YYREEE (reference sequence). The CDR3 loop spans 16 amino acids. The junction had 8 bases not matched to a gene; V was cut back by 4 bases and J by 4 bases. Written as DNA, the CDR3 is TGTGCCAGCAGCCCTACTAGCGGGGGGCAGGCAGAGACCCAGTACTTC. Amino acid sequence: CASSPTSGGQAETQYF.

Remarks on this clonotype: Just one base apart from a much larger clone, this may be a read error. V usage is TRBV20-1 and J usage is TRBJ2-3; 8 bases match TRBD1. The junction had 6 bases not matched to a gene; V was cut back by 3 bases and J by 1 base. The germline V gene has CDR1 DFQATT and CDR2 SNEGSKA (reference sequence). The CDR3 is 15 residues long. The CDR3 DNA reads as TGCAGTGCTAGGAAGTCAGGGGGCGGCACAGATACGCAGTATTTT. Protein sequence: CSARKSGGGTDTQYF.